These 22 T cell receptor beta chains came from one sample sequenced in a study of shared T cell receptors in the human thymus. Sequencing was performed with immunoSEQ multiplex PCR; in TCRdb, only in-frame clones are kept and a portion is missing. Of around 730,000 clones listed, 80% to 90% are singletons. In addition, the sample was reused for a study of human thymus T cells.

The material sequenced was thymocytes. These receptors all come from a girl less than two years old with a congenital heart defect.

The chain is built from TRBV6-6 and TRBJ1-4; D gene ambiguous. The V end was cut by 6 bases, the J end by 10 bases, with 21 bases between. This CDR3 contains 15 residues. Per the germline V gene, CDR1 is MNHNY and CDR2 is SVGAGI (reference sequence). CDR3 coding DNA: TGTGCCAGCAGACCAAATGGACGGGGTGGAGGAAAACTGTTTTTT. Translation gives CASRPNGRGGGKLFF.

This chain's CDR3 is CASSLVYSREGNEQYF. The DNA of the CDR3 is TGTGCCAGCAGCTTAGTATACAGCAGGGAAGGGAACGAGCAGTACTTC. The chain employs TRBV7-2 and TRBJ2-7, with D maybe TRBD1 (5 bases). Between the trimmed V and J ends, which lost 1 base and 5 bases, there was a span of 18 bases. The CDR3 sequence is 16 residues long. Germline V lookup: CDR1 SGHTA, CDR2 FQGNSA.

The DNA of the CDR3 is TGTGCCAGCAGCGGAGGACAGGGGGCGAGAGAAAAACTGTTTTTT. This sequence encodes CASSGGQGAREKLFF. The chain carries TRBV9 and TRBJ1-4; 11 nucleotides agree with TRBD1. The junction had 6 bases not matched to a gene; V was cut back by 3 bases and J by 8 bases. The CDR3 loop spans 15 amino acids. CDR1 is SGDLS, CDR2 YYNGEE, per germline. Full variable domain (outside the CDR3, taken from reference TRBV9 and TRBJ1-4): DSGVTQTPKHLITATGQRVTLRCSPRSGDLSVYWYQQSLDQGLQFLIQYYNGEERAKGNILERFSAQQFPDLHSELNLSSLELGDSALYFCASSGGQGAREKLFFGSGTQLSVL.

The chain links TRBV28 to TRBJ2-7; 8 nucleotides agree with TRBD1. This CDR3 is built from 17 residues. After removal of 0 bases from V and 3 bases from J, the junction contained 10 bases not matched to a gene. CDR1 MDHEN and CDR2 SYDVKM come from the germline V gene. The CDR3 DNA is TGTGCCAGCAGTTTATGGGGCCCCCGGACAGGGTGCTACGAGCAGTACTTC. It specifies CASSLWGPRTGCYEQYF.

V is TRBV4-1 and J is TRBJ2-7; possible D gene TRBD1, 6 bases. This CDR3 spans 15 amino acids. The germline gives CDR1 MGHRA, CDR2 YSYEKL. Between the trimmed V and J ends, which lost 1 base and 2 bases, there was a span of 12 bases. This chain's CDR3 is CASSQGDMGAYEQYF. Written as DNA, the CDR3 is TGCGCCAGCAGCCAAGGGGACATGGGCGCCTACGAGCAGTACTTC.

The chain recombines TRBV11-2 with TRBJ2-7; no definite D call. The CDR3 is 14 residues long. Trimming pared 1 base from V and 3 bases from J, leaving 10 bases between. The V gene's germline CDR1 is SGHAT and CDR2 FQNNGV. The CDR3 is CASSLAEECYEQYF. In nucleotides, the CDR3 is TGTGCCAGCAGCTTAGCAGAGGAGTGCTACGAGCAGTACTTC.

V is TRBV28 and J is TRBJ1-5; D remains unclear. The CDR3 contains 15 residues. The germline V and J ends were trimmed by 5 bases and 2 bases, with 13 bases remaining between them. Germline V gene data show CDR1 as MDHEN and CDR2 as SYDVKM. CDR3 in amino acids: CASSRTLGGNQPQHF. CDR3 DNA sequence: TGTGCCAGCAGTCGCACCCTAGGCGGCAATCAGCCCCAGCATTTT.

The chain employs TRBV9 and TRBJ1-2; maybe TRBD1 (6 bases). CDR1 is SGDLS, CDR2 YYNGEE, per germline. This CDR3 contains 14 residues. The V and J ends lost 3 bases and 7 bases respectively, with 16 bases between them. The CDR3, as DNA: TGTGCCAGCAGCGCATGGGGGGGAGGGGGTGGCTACACCTTC. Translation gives CASSAWGGGGGYTF.

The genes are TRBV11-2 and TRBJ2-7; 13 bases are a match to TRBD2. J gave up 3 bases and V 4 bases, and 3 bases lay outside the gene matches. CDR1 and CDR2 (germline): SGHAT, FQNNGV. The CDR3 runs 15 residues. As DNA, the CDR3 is TGTGCCAGCAGCTCACGGACTAGCGGGGGCTACGAGCAGTACTTC. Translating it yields CASSSRTSGGYEQYF.

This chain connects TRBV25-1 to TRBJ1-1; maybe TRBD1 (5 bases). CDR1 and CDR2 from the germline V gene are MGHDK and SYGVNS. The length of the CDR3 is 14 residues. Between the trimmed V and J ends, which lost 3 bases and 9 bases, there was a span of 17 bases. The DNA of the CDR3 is TGTGCCAGCAGTGAGGGAGGGGAAGTCGGGAAAGCTTTCTTT. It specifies CASSEGGEVGKAFF.

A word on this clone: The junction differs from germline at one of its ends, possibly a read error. CDR3 DNA: TGTGCCAGCAGCTTAGGATTCCAAGACAGGGAGGCTTTC. Its protein is CASSLGFQDREAF. The chain is built from TRBV7-9 and TRBJ1-2, with 7 bases matching TRBD1. The CDR3 is 13 residues long. CDR1 is SEHNR and CDR2 is FQNEAQ in the germline V gene (reference sequence).

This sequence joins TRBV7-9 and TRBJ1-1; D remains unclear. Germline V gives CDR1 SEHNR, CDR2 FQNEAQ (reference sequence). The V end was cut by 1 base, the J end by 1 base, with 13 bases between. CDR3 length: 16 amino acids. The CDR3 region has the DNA TGTGCCAGCAGCTTAGTAGGGAGTAGCGGGAACACTGAAGCTTTCTTT. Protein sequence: CASSLVGSSGNTEAFF.

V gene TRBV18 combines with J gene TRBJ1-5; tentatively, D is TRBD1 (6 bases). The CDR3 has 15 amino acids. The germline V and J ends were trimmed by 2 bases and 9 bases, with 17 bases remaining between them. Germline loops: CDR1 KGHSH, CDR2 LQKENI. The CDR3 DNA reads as TGTGCCAGCTCACCAAAATCCCCGACAGGCCTGCCCCAGCATTTT. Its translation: CASSPKSPTGLPQHF.

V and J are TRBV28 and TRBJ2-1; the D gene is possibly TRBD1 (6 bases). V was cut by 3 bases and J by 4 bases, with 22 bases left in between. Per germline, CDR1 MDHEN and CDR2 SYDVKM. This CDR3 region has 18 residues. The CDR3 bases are TGTGCCAGCAGTTTGCCCGGGACACCGAAAAAAGATTACAATGAGCAGTTCTTC. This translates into CASSLPGTPKKDYNEQFF. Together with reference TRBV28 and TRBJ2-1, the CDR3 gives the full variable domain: DVKVTQSSRYLVKRTGEKVFLECVQDMDHENMFWYRQDPGLGLRLIYFSYDVKMKEKGDIPEGYSVSREKKERFSLILESASTNQTSMYLCASSLPGTPKKDYNEQFFGPGTRLTVL.

CDR3 protein: CSVRQATNEKLFF. CDR3 in DNA: TGCAGCGTCCGACAGGCAACTAATGAAAAACTGTTTTTT. The rearrangement uses TRBV29-1 and TRBJ1-4; D may be TRBD1 (6 bases). This CDR3 region has 13 residues. Per germline, CDR1 SQVTM and CDR2 ANQGSEA. Trimming stripped 6 bases from V and 0 bases from J, with 8 bases between. Together with reference TRBV29-1 and TRBJ1-4, the CDR3 gives the full variable domain: SAVISQKPSRDICQRGTSLTIQCQVDSQVTMMFWYRQQPGQSLTLIATANQGSEATYESGFVIDKFPISRPNLTFSTLTVSNMSPEDSSIYLCSVRQATNEKLFFGSGTQLSVL.

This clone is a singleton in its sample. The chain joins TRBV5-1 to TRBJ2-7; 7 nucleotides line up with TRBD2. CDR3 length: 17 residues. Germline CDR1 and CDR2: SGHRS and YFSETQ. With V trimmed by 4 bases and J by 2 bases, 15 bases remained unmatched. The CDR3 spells CASSPLGRLAAAYEQYF. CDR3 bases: TGCGCCAGCAGCCCCCTGGGCCGTCTAGCGGCAGCCTACGAGCAGTACTTC.

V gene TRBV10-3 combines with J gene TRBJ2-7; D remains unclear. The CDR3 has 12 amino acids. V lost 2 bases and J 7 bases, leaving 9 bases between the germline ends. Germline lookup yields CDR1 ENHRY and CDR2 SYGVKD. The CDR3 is CAISEESGEQYF. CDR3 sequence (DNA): TGTGCCATCAGTGAGGAGTCGGGTGAGCAGTACTTC.

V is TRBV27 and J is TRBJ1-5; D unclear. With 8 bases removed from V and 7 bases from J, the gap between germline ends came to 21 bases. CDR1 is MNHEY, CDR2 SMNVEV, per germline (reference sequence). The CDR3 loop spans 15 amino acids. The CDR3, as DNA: TGTGCCAGCGCCTCGACGTGGGAAACGGGGCAGCCCCAGCATTTT. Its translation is CASASTWETGQPQHF.

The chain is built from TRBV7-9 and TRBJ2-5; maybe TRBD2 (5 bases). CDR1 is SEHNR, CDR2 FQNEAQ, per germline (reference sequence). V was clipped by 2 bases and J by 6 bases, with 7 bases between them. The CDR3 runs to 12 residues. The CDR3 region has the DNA TGTGCCAGCAGCTTAAGGGAGAAGACCCAGTACTTC. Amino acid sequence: CASSLREKTQYF.

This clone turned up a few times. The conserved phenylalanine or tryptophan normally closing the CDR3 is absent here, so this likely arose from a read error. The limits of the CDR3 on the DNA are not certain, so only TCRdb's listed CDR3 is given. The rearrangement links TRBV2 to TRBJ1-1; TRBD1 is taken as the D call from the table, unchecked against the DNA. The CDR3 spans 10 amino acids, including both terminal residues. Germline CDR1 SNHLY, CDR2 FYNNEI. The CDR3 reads CASSWTGPGV.

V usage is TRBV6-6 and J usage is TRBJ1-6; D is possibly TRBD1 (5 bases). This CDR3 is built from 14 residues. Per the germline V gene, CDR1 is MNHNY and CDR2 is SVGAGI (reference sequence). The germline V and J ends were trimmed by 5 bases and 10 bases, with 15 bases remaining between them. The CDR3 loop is CASSVRVVGSPLHF. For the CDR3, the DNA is TGTGCCAGCAGTGTCAGGGTTGTTGGATCACCCCTCCACTTT.

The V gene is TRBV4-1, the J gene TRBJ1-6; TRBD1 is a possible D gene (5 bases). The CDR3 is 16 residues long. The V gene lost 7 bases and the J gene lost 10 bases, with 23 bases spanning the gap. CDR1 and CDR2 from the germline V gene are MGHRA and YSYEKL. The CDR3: CASTHSPGRVESPLHF. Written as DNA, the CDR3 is TGCGCCAGCACTCATTCTCCGGGCAGGGTAGAATCACCCCTCCACTTT.